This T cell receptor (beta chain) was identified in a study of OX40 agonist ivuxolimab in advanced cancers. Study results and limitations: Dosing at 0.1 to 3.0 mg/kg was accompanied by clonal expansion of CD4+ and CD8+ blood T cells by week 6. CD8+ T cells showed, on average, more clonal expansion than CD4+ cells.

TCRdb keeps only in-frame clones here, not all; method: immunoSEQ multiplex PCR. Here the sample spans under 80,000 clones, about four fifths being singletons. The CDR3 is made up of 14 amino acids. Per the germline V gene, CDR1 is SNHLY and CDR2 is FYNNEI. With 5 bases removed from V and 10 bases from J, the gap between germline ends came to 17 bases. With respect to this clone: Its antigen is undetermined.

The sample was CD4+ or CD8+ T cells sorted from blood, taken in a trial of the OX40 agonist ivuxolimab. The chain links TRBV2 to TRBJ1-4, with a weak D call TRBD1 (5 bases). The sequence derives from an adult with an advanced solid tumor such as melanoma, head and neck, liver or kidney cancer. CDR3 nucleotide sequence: TGTGCCAGCAGTCCGGGGACCCCCGTTGGAAAACTGTTTTTT. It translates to CASSPGTPVGKLFF. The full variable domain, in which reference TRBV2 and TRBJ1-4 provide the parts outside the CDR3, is EPEVTQTPSHQVTQMGQEVILRCVPISNHLYFYWYRQILGQKVEFLVSFYNNEISEKSEIFDDQFSVERPDGSNFTLKIRSTKLEDSAMYFCASSPGTPVGKLFFGSGTQLSVL.